This T cell receptor (beta chain) was identified in a study of siplizumab effects on memory and regulatory T cells. Regarding the study as a whole: Naive versus memory phenotype went unassigned for roughly 75-96% of proliferating CD4+ or CD8+ clones.

This clone has more than one count but fewer than ten. Its target is not known. It was about 100,000 TCR templates that were assayed per sample. Method: immunoSEQ multiplex PCR; TCRdb's copy keeps in-frame clones and lacks some. The table shows approximately 5,000 clones, with about 46% occurring only once. J lost 4 bases, V lost 3 bases, and 8 bases had no gene match. This CDR3 region has 15 residues. CDR1 SGHAT and CDR2 FQNNGV come from the germline V gene. An approximately 6-day coculture at 37°C was performed with the mixed lymphocyte reaction cells. The source of this sequence is a human donor in good health; the cells came from an allogeneic mixed lymphocyte reaction. Some clones in this sample may be carry-over from other donors' samples. The chain is built from TRBV11-2 and TRBJ2-5, with 7 nucleotides matching TRBD2. The sequenced material came from CFSE-low (dividing) CD8+ T cells sorted from an allogeneic mixed lymphocyte reaction. CDR3 protein: CASSFFSERGETQYF. In DNA form, the CDR3 reads TGTGCCAGCAGCTTTTTCTCGGAGCGGGGAGAGACCCAGTACTTC.